This entry concerns a single T cell receptor beta chain. This entry comes from a study of blood T cell repertoires in COVID-19. On the study more broadly: Researchers got acute and convalescent COVID-19 samples from the United States, Italy and Spain. The cDNA or gDNA used as material had been derived from T cells, B-cell-depleted T cells, or PBMCs.

CDR1 is SGHDT and CDR2 is YYEEEE in the germline V gene. There are 14 residues in the CDR3. V gave up 6 bases and J gave up 3 bases, with 15 bases separating them. Original analysis: Reference gene primer amplification yielded estimated nucleated cell counts. This table comes from immunoSEQ multiplex PCR, and its TCRdb copy is limited to in-frame clones, with some not included. V and J calls and clone size are copied from that table; D and trimming were computed from the DNA. Of some 130,000 clones in the sample, around 81% were seen once. The source of this sequence is a man aged 35 to 55 with active or convalescent COVID-19. Sequencing was carried out using peripheral blood. V usage is TRBV5-6 and J usage is TRBJ1-2, with D possibly matching TRBD1 (5 bases). CDR3 region: CASTPGAHDYGYTF. CDR3 sequence (DNA): TGTGCCAGCACCCCTGGGGCGCATGACTATGGCTACACCTTC.